These 13 T cell receptor beta chains came from one sample sequenced in a study of chemoradiotherapy in HPV16-positive cancers. Only in-frame clones appear in the TCRdb table, and some are missing; sequencing was by immunoSEQ multiplex PCR. The data show roughly 6,800 clones, 71% seen once. The sample was tumor tissue, taken from a patient who underwent chemoradiotherapy. Source of these receptors: a human donor with HPV-associated anogenital cancer.

This rearrangement joins TRBV7-6 to TRBJ2-1; 11 bases align to TRBD2. Germline loops: CDR1 SGHVS, CDR2 FNYEAQ. CDR3 length: 15 residues. V lost 3 bases and J lost 8; bases outside the gene matches: 6. The CDR3 sequence: CASSFSGLAGDEQFF. The CDR3 DNA reads TGTGCCAGCAGCTTTTCCGGACTAGCGGGTGATGAGCAGTTCTTC.

The rearrangement links TRBV5-1 to TRBJ1-5; TRBD1 might be the D (5 bases). CDR3 length equals 15 residues. V lost 0 bases and J 0 bases, leaving 7 bases between the germline ends. Looked up from germline, CDR1 is SGHRS and CDR2 is YFSETQ. The CDR3 is CASSLEGNSNQPQHF. For the CDR3, the DNA is TGCGCCAGCAGCTTGGAGGGGAATAGCAATCAGCCCCAGCATTTT.

This sequence joins TRBV5-6 and TRBJ2-3, with 10 bases that match TRBD2. The germline gives CDR1 SGHDT, CDR2 YYEEEE. This CDR3 contains 19 residues. Trimming took 0 bases from V and 4 from J; bases not matched to a gene: 14. CDR3 in DNA: TGTGCCAGCAGCTTGGCCAAAGCGGGGGGGGCCCTGCTAGCAGATACGCAGTATTTT. It is translated as CASSLAKAGGALLADTQYF.

This clone occurred a few times. The V gene is TRBV19, the J gene TRBJ1-6; 7 nucleotides line up with TRBD1. This CDR3 has 16 residues. Trimming cost V 4 bases and J 2 bases; bases outside gene matches: 5. Germline V lookup: CDR1 LNHDA, CDR2 SQIVND (reference sequence). The CDR3 sequence: CASSTGQDAYNSPLHF. The DNA of the CDR3 is TGTGCCAGTAGTACCGGACAGGATGCCTATAATTCACCCCTCCACTTT.

The V and J genes are TRBV20-1 and TRBJ1-2; no definite D call. The CDR3 loop spans 10 amino acids. V was trimmed by 3 bases and J by 6 bases, leaving 5 bases between them. Germline CDR1 and CDR2: DFQATT and SNEGSKA (reference sequence). The CDR3 is CSASLNGYTF. As DNA, the CDR3 is TGCAGTGCTAGCCTCAATGGCTACACCTTC.

This rearrangement joins TRBV25-1 to TRBJ2-1; 9 bases align to TRBD1. The CDR3 has 14 amino acids. The V gene end was trimmed by 7 bases and the J gene end by 8 bases; junction bases not matched to a gene: 9. The germline CDR1 and CDR2 sequences are MGHDK and SYGVNS. The CDR3 is CASNGTGRLDEQFF. CDR3 DNA: TGTGCCAGCAACGGGACAGGGAGATTGGATGAGCAGTTCTTC.

V and J are TRBV11-2 and TRBJ2-7; no reliable D call. V lost 5 bases and J 1 base, leaving 12 bases between the germline ends. This CDR3 has 14 residues. The V gene's germline CDR1 is SGHAT and CDR2 FQNNGV. For the CDR3, the DNA is TGTGCCAGCAGCCCAACCCTCCAGTCCTACGAGCAGTACTTC. This translates into CASSPTLQSYEQYF.

The chain combines TRBV2 with TRBJ1-5, with D unresolved. This CDR3 spans 14 amino acids. Germline lookup yields CDR1 SNHLY and CDR2 FYNNEI. Trimming took 3 bases from V and 3 from J, leaving 9 bases between them. CDR3 in DNA: TGTGCCAGCAGTGAGTGGAGGGTCAATCAGCCCCAGCATTTT. Its protein product is CASSEWRVNQPQHF.

Only a few counts were recorded for this clone. The rearrangement links TRBV7-9 to TRBJ1-2; D is undetermined. The V gene lost 1 base and the J gene lost 6 bases, with 3 bases spanning the gap. The CDR3 runs 11 residues. Germline lookup yields CDR1 SEHNR and CDR2 FQNEAQ (reference sequence). CDR3 region: CASSLVDGYTF. CDR3 nucleotides: TGTGCCAGCAGCTTAGTCGATGGCTACACCTTC.

The chain is built from TRBV5-6 and TRBJ2-7, with D uncertain. This CDR3 spans 15 amino acids. Trimming took 4 bases from V and 1 from J, leaving 15 bases between them. Germline lookup yields CDR1 SGHDT and CDR2 YYEEEE. The CDR3 here is CASSPGLSQSYEQYF. CDR3 coding DNA: TGTGCCAGCAGCCCCGGTTTATCACAGTCCTACGAGCAGTACTTC.

This clone showed up just once. This sequence joins TRBV5-1 and TRBJ2-3; 7 bases are a match to TRBD1. The CDR3 spans 14 residues. J was trimmed by 1 base and V by 4 bases; bases with no gene match: 3. Germline V lookup: CDR1 SGHRS, CDR2 YFSETQ. CDR3 nucleotide sequence: TGCGCCAGCAGCCCGGGACAGCGCACAGATACGCAGTATTTT. It encodes CASSPGQRTDTQYF.

The V gene is TRBV12-2, the J gene TRBJ1-1. TRBV12-2 is annotated as a pseudogene. The CDR3 is 14 residues long. This CDR3 is CASRLSRDNTEAFF. The CDR3 bases are TGTGCAAGTCGCTTATCCCGTGACAACACTGAAGCTTTCTTT.

Only one count was recorded for this clone. V usage is TRBV20-1 and J usage is TRBJ2-1; D unresolved. V gave up 4 bases and J gave up 10 bases, with 5 bases separating them. CDR1 DFQATT and CDR2 SNEGSKA come from the germline V gene (reference sequence). The CDR3 covers 9 residues. The CDR3 DNA follows: TGCAGTGCTAATCGCGAGCAGTTCTTC. Protein sequence: CSANREQFF.